Below are 8 T cell receptor beta chains sequenced from a single sample in a study of blood T cell repertoires in COVID-19. Libraries were prepared by immunoSEQ multiplex PCR; TCRdb keeps only in-frame clonotypes and omits some of them. The table records 200,000 to 250,000 clones, approximately 89% of them present only once. Material for sequencing was peripheral blood. Source of these receptors: a woman in her twenties or thirties with COVID-19, enrolled during active disease.

V and J are TRBV30 and TRBJ2-3; D might be TRBD1 (5 bases). V lost 3 bases and J 6 bases, leaving 16 bases between the germline ends. Per the germline V gene, CDR1 is GTSNPN and CDR2 is SVGIG (reference sequence). This CDR3 is 14 amino acids long. CDR3 nucleotide sequence: TGTGCCTGGAGCCAGGGTGAGTCAAGCGATACGCAGTATTTT. It translates to CAWSQGESSDTQYF.

CDR3 in amino acids: CASSAGGNTGELFF. The CDR3 coding sequence is TGTGCCAGCAGTGCAGGGGGGAACACCGGGGAGCTGTTTTTT. The chain links TRBV28 to TRBJ2-2; 7 bases map to TRBD1. The CDR3 runs 14 residues. Germline lookup yields CDR1 MDHEN and CDR2 SYDVKM. The V and J ends lost 5 bases and 1 base, in that order; junction bases with no gene match: 1.

The rearrangement joins TRBV10-1 to TRBJ1-4; 9 bases are shared with TRBD1. The CDR3 contains 16 residues. Germline assignment: CDR1 WNHNN and CDR2 SYGVQD (reference sequence). Unmatched junction bases numbered 7, after V lost 0 bases and J lost 8 bases. The CDR3 nucleotides read TGCGCCAGCAGTGAGTCCGGACAGGGGCCCAGGGAAAAACTGTTTTTT. It is translated as CASSESGQGPREKLFF.

V and J are TRBV18 and TRBJ2-3; 10 bases fit TRBD1. This CDR3 has 14 amino acids. Unmatched junction bases numbered 5, after V lost 8 bases and J lost 3 bases. Germline V gene sequence: CDR1 KGHSH, CDR2 LQKENI. The CDR3 DNA is TGTGCCAGCGAAGACAGGGGGCTTACAGATACGCAGTATTTT. This translates into CASEDRGLTDTQYF.

This sequence joins TRBV6-2 or TRBV6-3 and TRBJ1-5, with D unresolved. The CDR3 extends over 15 amino acids. CDR1 is MNHEY, CDR2 SVGEGT, per germline. Trimming stripped 0 bases from V and 1 base from J, with 7 bases between. The CDR3 is CASSYSRRSNQPQHF. The CDR3 DNA reads as TGTGCCAGCAGTTACTCGAGGAGGAGCAATCAGCCCCAGCATTTT.

This chain uses TRBV9 with TRBJ2-2, with 9 bases matching TRBD2. The ends lost 0 bases at V and 7 bases at J; junction bases unmatched: 13. The CDR3 is 18 amino acids. Germline V CDR1 and CDR2: SGDLS, YYNGEE. CDR3 coding DNA: TGTGCCAGCAGCGTAGCTCCTCTAGCGGGATTAGTTAGCGGGGAGCTGTTTTTT. Residues: CASSVAPLAGLVSGELFF.

The chain carries TRBV15 and TRBJ2-1; 11 nucleotides align to TRBD2. The CDR3 has 17 residues. Germline-derived CDR1 and CDR2 are LNHNV and YYDKDF (reference sequence). V shed 2 bases, J shed 7 bases, and the junction held 10 bases outside the gene matches. CDR3 sequence reads: CATSRPTLAGGWNEQFF. CDR3 coding DNA: TGTGCCACCAGCAGACCGACTCTAGCGGGGGGCTGGAATGAGCAGTTCTTC.

The gene calls are TRBV6-2 or TRBV6-3 and TRBJ1-1; no reliable D call. Germline assignment: CDR1 MNHEY and CDR2 SVGEGT. V shed 1 base and J shed 3 bases, with 18 bases lying between them. The CDR3 sequence is 17 residues long. The CDR3 reads CASSYFPGGYEDTEAFF. The CDR3 nucleotides read TGTGCCAGCAGTTACTTCCCTGGCGGCTACGAGGACACTGAAGCTTTCTTT.